The 21 T cell receptor beta chains reported below all come from one sample, sequenced in a study of cytomegalovirus exposure and HLA in healthy donors. Primers for the PCR totalled 60 Vbeta and 13 Jbeta. Using immunoSEQ multiplex PCR, the repertoire was profiled, and TCRdb retains in-frame clones only, with some absent. Of approximately 190,000 clones in the sample, over 65% are singletons; the top ten hold about 2.6%. The source material was PBMCs. Receptors originate from a woman between 50 and 59 years old in good health and CMV-seropositive.

The J gene is TRBJ1-2, the V gene TRBV7-2; 7 bases align to TRBD1. Germline V gene data show CDR1 as SGHTA and CDR2 as FQGNSA. Trimming cost V 3 bases and J 4 bases; bases outside gene matches: 2. CDR3 length: 13 residues. The CDR3 bases are TGTGCCAGCAGCTTGACAGGGAGCTATGGCTACACCTTC. Its translation is CASSLTGSYGYTF. The full variable domain, in which reference TRBV7-2 and TRBJ1-2 provide the parts outside the CDR3, is GAGVSQSPSNKVTEKGKDVELRCDPISGHTALYWYRQSLGQGLEFLIYFQGNSAPDKSGLPSDRFSAERTGGSVSTLTIQRTQQEDSAVYLCASSLTGSYGYTFGSGTRLTVV.

The chain recombines TRBV19 with TRBJ2-2, with D tentatively TRBD2 (7 bases). V was shortened by 6 bases and J by 5 bases, with 13 bases between the two germline ends. There are 14 residues in the CDR3. CDR1 is LNHDA and CDR2 is SQIVND in the germline V gene (reference sequence). The CDR3 DNA reads as TGTGCCAGTAGAGGCAGGGGAGGGACCGGGGAGCTGTTTTTT. Translation gives CASRGRGGTGELFF.

This rearrangement joins TRBV6-4 to TRBJ1-5, with D perhaps matching TRBD1 (6 bases). Trimming left V 0 bases short and J 7 bases short, with 16 bases between. Germline V lookup: CDR1 MRHNA, CDR2 SNTAGT. CDR3 length: 16 residues. DNA of the CDR3: TGTGCCAGCAGTGACTCGAGAGGGGGGGTTGGGCAGCCCCAGCATTTT. It translates to CASSDSRGGVGQPQHF.

This chain uses TRBV15 with TRBJ2-1; D may be TRBD2 (7 bases). With 5 bases removed from V and 1 base from J, the gap between germline ends came to 12 bases. The CDR3 extends over 15 amino acids. CDR1 and CDR2 (germline): LNHNV, YYDKDF (reference sequence). CDR3 nucleotide sequence: TGTGCCACCAGCCTCAAGGGGGGGTCCTACAATGAGCAGTTCTTC. This gives the protein CATSLKGGSYNEQFF.

The chain carries TRBV7-8 and TRBJ2-1; 8 bases fit TRBD2. The J segment lost 0 bases and the V segment lost 5 bases, leaving 18 bases of the junction unmatched. CDR1 and CDR2 (germline): SGHVS, FQNEAQ. The CDR3 length is 20 residues. This CDR3 is CASSLIRGRGAQSSYNEQFF. CDR3 coding DNA: TGTGCCAGCAGCCTCATTCGGGGGCGGGGGGCCCAGAGCTCCTACAATGAGCAGTTCTTC.

This clone was recorded a few times. CDR3 loop: CASSFPRHGLSYNEQFF. Written as DNA, the CDR3 is TGTGCCAGCAGCTTCCCCAGACACGGACTATCCTACAATGAGCAGTTCTTC. This chain joins TRBV11-2 and TRBJ2-1; maybe TRBD2 (6 bases). CDR1 and CDR2 (germline): SGHAT, FQNNGV. With 3 bases removed from V and 1 base from J, the gap between germline ends came to 16 bases. This CDR3 contains 17 residues.

The chain couples TRBV19 to TRBJ2-5; 8 bases fit TRBD1. CDR1 LNHDA and CDR2 SQIVND come from the germline V gene (reference sequence). The CDR3 is 15 amino acids. The V segment lost 5 bases and the J segment 5 bases; nucleotides outside the gene matches: 10. CDR3 amino acids: CASSSTGVKGETQYF. In DNA form, the CDR3 reads TGTGCCAGTAGTTCGACAGGGGTGAAAGGGGAGACCCAGTACTTC.

The chain couples TRBV6-5 to TRBJ1-1; D not certain. The germline CDR1 and CDR2 sequences are MNHEY and SVGAGI. CDR3 size: 15 residues. The V end lost 0 bases, the J end lost 1 base, and 9 bases lay between the germline ends. CDR3 amino acids: CASSYSEGWNTEAFF. The CDR3 DNA reads TGTGCCAGCAGTTACTCAGAGGGTTGGAACACTGAAGCTTTCTTT.

The chain employs TRBV11-2 and TRBJ2-2, with TRBD1 identical over 7 bases. V lost 5 bases to trimming and J lost 5 bases; unmatched junction nucleotides: 5. The CDR3 is made up of 14 amino acids. Germline CDR1 SGHAT, CDR2 FQNNGV. This chain's CDR3 is CASSPDRVTGELFF. Here the CDR3 DNA reads TGTGCCAGCAGCCCCGACAGGGTAACCGGGGAGCTGTTTTTT.

This clone came up once. This chain connects TRBV25-1 to TRBJ2-7; weak D call: TRBD1 (7 bases). The CDR3 extends over 14 amino acids. CDR1 MGHDK and CDR2 SYGVNS come from the germline V gene. The V and J ends lost 5 bases and 2 bases respectively, with 13 bases between them. The CDR3 sequence: CASSSQGGAYEQYF. The CDR3 DNA reads as TGTGCCAGCAGTAGCCAGGGGGGTGCCTACGAGCAGTACTTC.

CDR3 coding DNA: TGTGCCAGCAGAACCCTACAGGTATACTCTGGGGCCAACGTCCTGACTTTC. Its translation is CASRTLQVYSGANVLTF. This rearrangement joins TRBV28 to TRBJ2-6; tentatively, D is TRBD1 (5 bases). The CDR3 consists of 17 residues. CDR1 and CDR2 (germline): MDHEN, SYDVKM. V was cut by 6 bases and J by 0 bases, with 15 bases left in between.

This chain connects TRBV21-1 to TRBJ1-5; the table's D call, TRBD1, was not checked against the DNA. TRBV21-1 is listed as a pseudogene. This CDR3 spans 15 amino acids. The CDR3 here is CASSKCRDRYQPQHF. CDR3 bases: TGTGCCAGCAGCAAATGCCGGGACAGGTATCAGCCCCAGCATTTT.

The chain links TRBV28 to TRBJ1-1, with 7 bases matching TRBD1. V shed 6 bases and J 0 bases; nucleotides not matched to a gene: 10. The CDR3 is 16 residues long. From germline, CDR1 is MDHEN and CDR2 SYDVKM. The CDR3 DNA is TGTGCCAGCAGCGTAGGGGGCGCTTACATGAACACTGAAGCTTTCTTT. Translated, it gives CASSVGGAYMNTEAFF.

This clone was seen more than once but under ten times. The chain carries TRBV2 and TRBJ2-3, with 10 bases lining up with TRBD2. Germline-derived CDR1 and CDR2 are SNHLY and FYNNEI. The V and J ends lost 6 bases and 5 bases, in that order; junction bases with no gene match: 8. This CDR3 is 15 amino acids long. The CDR3 region is CASSLTSGAQDTQYF. The CDR3, as DNA: TGTGCCAGCAGCCTCACTAGCGGGGCGCAAGATACGCAGTATTTT.

This sequence joins TRBV5-4 and TRBJ2-5, with 9 positions matching TRBD2. This CDR3 is 15 amino acids long. Germline V lookup: CDR1 SGHNT, CDR2 YYREEE (reference sequence). Germline trimming cut 4 bases from V and 3 bases from J; bases unmatched to any gene: 7. This CDR3 reads CASSRSQRGEETQYF. The CDR3 DNA follows: TGTGCCAGCAGCCGTTCGCAGCGGGGGGAAGAGACCCAGTACTTC.

The V gene is TRBV6-5, the J gene TRBJ2-2; D gene ambiguous. CDR3 length: 14 residues. Germline loops: CDR1 MNHEY, CDR2 SVGAGI. The V gene lost 5 bases and the J gene lost 4 bases, with 11 bases spanning the gap. CDR3 coding DNA: TGTGCCAGCAGTGAACCTGCGGCCACCGGGGAGCTGTTTTTT. It encodes CASSEPAATGELFF.

In DNA form, the CDR3 reads TGCGCCAGCAGCGGACGCACCGGGACAGGGAAGGACGAGCAGTACTTC. As protein: CASSGRTGTGKDEQYF. The chain joins TRBV4-1 to TRBJ2-7; TRBD1 matches 9 bases. The CDR3 extends over 16 amino acids. Germline CDR1 reads MGHRA; CDR2 reads YSYEKL. Losses at the gene ends were 5 bases for V and 5 bases for J; bases not matched to a gene: 13.

This sequence joins TRBV7-2 and TRBJ1-5, with D possibly being TRBD1 (6 bases). The germline V gene encodes CDR1 SGHTA and CDR2 FQGNSA. The germline V and J ends were trimmed by 6 bases and 2 bases, with 11 bases remaining between them. This CDR3 comprises 14 residues. CDR3 amino acids: CASRQGSGNQPQHF. CDR3 bases: TGTGCCAGCAGGCAGGGGTCGGGCAATCAGCCCCAGCATTTT.

The chain carries TRBV10-3 and TRBJ2-5; unclear D gene. Deletions cut 3 bases from V and 5 bases from J, with 10 bases between. The CDR3 is 13 amino acids. Germline CDR1 and CDR2: ENHRY and SYGVKD. The CDR3: CAISESGMETQYF. The CDR3 DNA reads as TGTGCCATCAGTGAATCGGGTATGGAGACCCAGTACTTC.

The CDR3: CASSPPRTASYEQYF. The CDR3 region has the DNA TGTGCCAGTAGTCCCCCCCGGACAGCCTCCTACGAGCAGTACTTC. V usage is TRBV19 and J usage is TRBJ2-7, with D perhaps matching TRBD1 (6 bases). V dropped 5 bases and J dropped 0 bases, with 14 bases sitting between them. The germline V gene has CDR1 LNHDA and CDR2 SQIVND (reference sequence). This CDR3 region has 15 residues.

The V call is TRBV2, the J call TRBJ1-5, with 8 bases fitting TRBD1. V shed 8 bases and J 2 bases; nucleotides not matched to a gene: 17. Germline lookup yields CDR1 SNHLY and CDR2 FYNNEI. This CDR3 comprises 18 residues. CDR3 nucleotides: TGTGCCAGCTCTCAAGAGGGGCAGGGGGCGGGCGGCAATCAGCCCCAGCATTTT. It specifies CASSQEGQGAGGNQPQHF.